The 8 T cell receptor beta chains reported below all come from one sample, sequenced in a study of long-term antiretroviral therapy in people with HIV (dated by TCRdb to 2021 to 2024). The immunoSEQ hsTCRB v3.0 assay was used at survey level resolution to sequence the TRB variable region. TCRdb re-hosts the immuneACCESS table, in-frame sequences only. Its copies lack some clones; in the studies checked, an unresolved V gene accounts for under half of them, and the cause for the rest is not known. This sample is represented by some 34,000 clones; around 96% of them were singletons. The leading ten clones occupy 2% to 3% of the sample. Specimen: unsorted PBMCs, collected around 6.6 years after starting antiretroviral therapy. The receptors were gathered from a man aged 25 to 40 with HIV.

The chain couples TRBV6-5 to TRBJ2-7, with D perhaps TRBD1 (5 bases). The length of the CDR3 is 13 residues. V was clipped by 4 bases and J by 6 bases, with 13 bases between them. Germline V CDR1 and CDR2: MNHEY, SVGAGI. In DNA, the CDR3 is TGTGCCAGCAGTTTTGCAGGGTCCGGCGAGCAGTACTTC. This sequence encodes CASSFAGSGEQYF.

The gene calls are TRBV7-9 and TRBJ2-7; 10 positions match TRBD2. The CDR3 consists of 15 residues. Trimming cost V 5 bases and J 5 bases; bases outside gene matches: 9. Germline CDR1 is SEHNR and CDR2 is FQNEAQ (reference sequence). CDR3 in DNA: TGTGCCAGCAGCCCACGGGGGACTAGCGTCCACGAGCAGTACTTC. It is translated as CASSPRGTSVHEQYF.

The chain uses TRBV4-2 and TRBJ1-2, with D hard to call. V dropped 0 bases and J dropped 8 bases, with 10 bases sitting between them. The germline CDR1 and CDR2 sequences are LGHNA and YNFKEQ. The CDR3 is 13 residues long. The CDR3 DNA reads as TGTGCCAGCAGCCAAGATAGTTTCAGGGGCTACACCTTC. Amino acid sequence: CASSQDSFRGYTF.

The chain couples TRBV2 to TRBJ1-2; D call uncertain. Germline lookup yields CDR1 SNHLY and CDR2 FYNNEI. This CDR3 is 13 amino acids long. V gave up 2 bases and J gave up 3 bases, with 7 bases separating them. CDR3 protein: CASSELDHYGYTF. DNA of the CDR3: TGTGCCAGCAGTGAATTGGACCACTATGGCTACACCTTC.

The chain joins TRBV11-2 to TRBJ1-2; possibly TRBD1 for D (5 bases). The CDR3 runs to 15 residues. Trimming left V 0 bases short and J 2 bases short, with 10 bases between. Germline lookup yields CDR1 SGHAT and CDR2 FQNNGV. The CDR3 loop is CASSLDQAGNYGYTF. For the CDR3, the DNA is TGTGCCAGCAGCTTAGATCAAGCAGGGAACTATGGCTACACCTTC.

Written as DNA, the CDR3 is TGTGCCAGCAGCTTGGGCCCTCCGGGCGTAGGCACCTTC. Translating gives CASSLGPPGVGTF. V is TRBV7-8 and J is TRBJ1-2, with D unresolved. This CDR3 is 13 amino acids long. Germline V lookup: CDR1 SGHVS, CDR2 FQNEAQ. Trimming took off 3 bases at V and 13 bases at J, with 18 bases between the two ends.

In this sample, this clone turned up once. The V gene is TRBV11-1, the J gene TRBJ2-7; D call uncertain. Germline V gene lookup returns CDR1 SGHAT and CDR2 FQDESV (reference sequence). Trimming cost V 5 bases and J 3 bases, with 11 bases left between them. There are 13 residues in the CDR3. The CDR3 here is CASSPSTRYEQYF. The CDR3 DNA reads as TGTGCCAGCAGCCCATCGACACGCTACGAGCAGTACTTC.

This clone came up once. The chain recombines TRBV9 with TRBJ2-5; TRBD1 is a possible D gene (5 bases). The germline CDR1 and CDR2 sequences are SGDLS and YYNGEE. With 4 bases removed from V and 5 bases from J, the gap between germline ends came to 6 bases. The CDR3 has 11 amino acids. The CDR3 loop reads CASSPGETQYF. The DNA for the CDR3 is TGTGCCAGCAGCCCAGGGGAGACCCAGTACTTC. Filled out from reference TRBV9 and TRBJ2-5, the complete variable domain reads DSGVTQTPKHLITATGQRVTLRCSPRSGDLSVYWYQQSLDQGLQFLIQYYNGEERAKGNILERFSAQQFPDLHSELNLSSLELGDSALYFCASSPGETQYFGPGTRLLVL.